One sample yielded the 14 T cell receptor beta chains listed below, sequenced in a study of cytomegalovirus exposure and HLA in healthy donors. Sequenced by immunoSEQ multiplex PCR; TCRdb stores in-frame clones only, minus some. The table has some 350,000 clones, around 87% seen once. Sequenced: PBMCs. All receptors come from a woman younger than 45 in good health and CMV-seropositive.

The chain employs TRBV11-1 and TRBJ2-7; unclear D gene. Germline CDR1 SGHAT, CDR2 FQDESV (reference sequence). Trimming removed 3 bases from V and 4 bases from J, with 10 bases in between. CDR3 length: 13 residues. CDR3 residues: CASSFRLGYEQYF. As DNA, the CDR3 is TGTGCCAGCAGCTTTAGGTTGGGGTACGAGCAGTACTTC.

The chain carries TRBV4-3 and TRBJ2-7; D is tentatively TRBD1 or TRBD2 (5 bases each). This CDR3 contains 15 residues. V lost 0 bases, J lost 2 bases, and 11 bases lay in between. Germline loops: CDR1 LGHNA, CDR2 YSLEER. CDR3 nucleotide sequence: TGCGCCAGCAGCCAAGAGGCAGGGAGAACCTACGAGCAGTACTTC. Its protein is CASSQEAGRTYEQYF.

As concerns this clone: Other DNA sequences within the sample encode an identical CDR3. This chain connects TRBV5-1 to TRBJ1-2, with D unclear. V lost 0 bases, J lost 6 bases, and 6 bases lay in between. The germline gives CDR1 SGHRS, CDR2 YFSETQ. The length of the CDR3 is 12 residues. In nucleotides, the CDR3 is TGCGCCAGCAGCTTGGTTGGAGATGGCTACACCTTC. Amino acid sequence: CASSLVGDGYTF. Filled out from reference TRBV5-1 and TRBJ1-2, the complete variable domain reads KAGVTQTPRYLIKTRGQQVTLSCSPISGHRSVSWYQQTPGQGLQFLFEYFSETQRNKGNFPGRFSGRQFSNSRSEMNVSTLELGDSALYLCASSLVGDGYTFGSGTRLTVV.

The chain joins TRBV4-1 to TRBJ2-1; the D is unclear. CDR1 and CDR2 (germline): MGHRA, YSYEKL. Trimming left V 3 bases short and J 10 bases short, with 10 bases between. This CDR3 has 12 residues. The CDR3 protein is CASSHILQEQFF. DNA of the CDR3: TGCGCCAGCAGCCACATACTCCAGGAGCAGTTCTTC.

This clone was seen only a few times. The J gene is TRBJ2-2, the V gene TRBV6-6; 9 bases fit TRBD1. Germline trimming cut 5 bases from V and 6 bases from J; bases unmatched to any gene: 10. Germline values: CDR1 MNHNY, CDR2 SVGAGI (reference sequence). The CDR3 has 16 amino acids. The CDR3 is CASSKTGTGIPGELFF. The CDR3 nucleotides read TGTGCCAGCAGTAAAACCGGGACAGGGATACCCGGGGAGCTGTTTTTT.

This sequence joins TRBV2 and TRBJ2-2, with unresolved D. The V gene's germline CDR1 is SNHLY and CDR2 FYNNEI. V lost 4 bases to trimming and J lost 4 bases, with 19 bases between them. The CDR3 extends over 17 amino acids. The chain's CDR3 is CASSVFSGRPSTGELFF. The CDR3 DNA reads TGTGCCAGCAGTGTCTTCTCAGGAAGACCCAGCACCGGGGAGCTGTTTTTT. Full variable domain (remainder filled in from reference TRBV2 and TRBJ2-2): EPEVTQTPSHQVTQMGQEVILRCVPISNHLYFYWYRQILGQKVEFLVSFYNNEISEKSEIFDDQFSVERPDGSNFTLKIRSTKLEDSAMYFCASSVFSGRPSTGELFFGEGSRLTVL.

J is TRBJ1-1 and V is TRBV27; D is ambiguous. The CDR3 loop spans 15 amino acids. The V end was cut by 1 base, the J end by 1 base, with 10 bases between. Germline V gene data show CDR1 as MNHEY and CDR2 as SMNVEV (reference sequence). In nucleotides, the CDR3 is TGTGCCAGCAGTTTATTGGAGACAAGGAACACTGAAGCTTTCTTT. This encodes CASSLLETRNTEAFF.

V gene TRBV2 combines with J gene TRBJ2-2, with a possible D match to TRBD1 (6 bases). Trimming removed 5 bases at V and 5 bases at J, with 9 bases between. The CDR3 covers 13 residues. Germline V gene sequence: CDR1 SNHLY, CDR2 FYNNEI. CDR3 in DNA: TGTGCCAGCAGTTTGGACAGAACCGGGGAGCTGTTTTTT. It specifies CASSLDRTGELFF. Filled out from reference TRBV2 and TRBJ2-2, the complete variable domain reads EPEVTQTPSHQVTQMGQEVILRCVPISNHLYFYWYRQILGQKVEFLVSFYNNEISEKSEIFDDQFSVERPDGSNFTLKIRSTKLEDSAMYFCASSLDRTGELFFGEGSRLTVL.

CDR3 in amino acids: CASSEARISNEKLFF. CDR3 nucleotide sequence: TGTGCCAGCAGTGAAGCACGGATCAGTAATGAAAAACTGTTTTTT. The chain combines TRBV6-1 with TRBJ1-4; D is unresolved. The CDR3 loop spans 15 amino acids. V shed 0 bases and J shed 4 bases, with 9 bases lying between them. Germline V gives CDR1 MNHNS, CDR2 SASEGT.

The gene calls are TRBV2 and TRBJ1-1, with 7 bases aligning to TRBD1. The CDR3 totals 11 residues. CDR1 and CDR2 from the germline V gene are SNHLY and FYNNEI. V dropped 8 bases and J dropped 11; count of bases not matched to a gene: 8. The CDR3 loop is CASPATGNAFF. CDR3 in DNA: TGTGCCAGCCCAGCGACAGGGAATGCTTTCTTT.

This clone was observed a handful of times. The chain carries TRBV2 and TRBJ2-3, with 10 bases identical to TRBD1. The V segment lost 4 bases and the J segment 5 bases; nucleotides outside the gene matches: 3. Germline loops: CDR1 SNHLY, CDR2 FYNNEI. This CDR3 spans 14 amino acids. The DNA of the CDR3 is TGTGCCAGCAGTGCGGGACAGGGGCAAGATACGCAGTATTTT. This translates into CASSAGQGQDTQYF. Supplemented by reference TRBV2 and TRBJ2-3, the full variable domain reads EPEVTQTPSHQVTQMGQEVILRCVPISNHLYFYWYRQILGQKVEFLVSFYNNEISEKSEIFDDQFSVERPDGSNFTLKIRSTKLEDSAMYFCASSAGQGQDTQYFGPGTRLTVL.

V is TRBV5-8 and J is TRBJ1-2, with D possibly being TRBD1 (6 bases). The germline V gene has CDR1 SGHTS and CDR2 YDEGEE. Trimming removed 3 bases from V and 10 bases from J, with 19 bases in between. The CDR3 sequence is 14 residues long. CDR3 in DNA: TGTGCCAGCAGCTGGGACAACCAACTACGGCTCTACACCTTC. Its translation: CASSWDNQLRLYTF.

This CDR3 reads CASRPPGQPFGEQYF. The CDR3 nucleotides are TGTGCCAGCAGGCCCCCGGGACAGCCTTTCGGGGAGCAGTACTTC. The chain joins TRBV6-5 to TRBJ2-7; 7 bases are a match to TRBD1. The CDR3 is made up of 15 amino acids. Germline assignment: CDR1 MNHEY and CDR2 SVGAGI. J was trimmed by 7 bases and V by 6 bases; bases with no gene match: 15.

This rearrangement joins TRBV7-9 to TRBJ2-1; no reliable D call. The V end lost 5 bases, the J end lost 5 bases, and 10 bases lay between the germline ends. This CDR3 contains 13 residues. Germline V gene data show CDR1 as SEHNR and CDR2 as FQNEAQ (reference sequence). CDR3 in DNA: TGTGCCAGCAGCCCCAGACTTGACAATGAGCAGTTCTTC. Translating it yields CASSPRLDNEQFF.